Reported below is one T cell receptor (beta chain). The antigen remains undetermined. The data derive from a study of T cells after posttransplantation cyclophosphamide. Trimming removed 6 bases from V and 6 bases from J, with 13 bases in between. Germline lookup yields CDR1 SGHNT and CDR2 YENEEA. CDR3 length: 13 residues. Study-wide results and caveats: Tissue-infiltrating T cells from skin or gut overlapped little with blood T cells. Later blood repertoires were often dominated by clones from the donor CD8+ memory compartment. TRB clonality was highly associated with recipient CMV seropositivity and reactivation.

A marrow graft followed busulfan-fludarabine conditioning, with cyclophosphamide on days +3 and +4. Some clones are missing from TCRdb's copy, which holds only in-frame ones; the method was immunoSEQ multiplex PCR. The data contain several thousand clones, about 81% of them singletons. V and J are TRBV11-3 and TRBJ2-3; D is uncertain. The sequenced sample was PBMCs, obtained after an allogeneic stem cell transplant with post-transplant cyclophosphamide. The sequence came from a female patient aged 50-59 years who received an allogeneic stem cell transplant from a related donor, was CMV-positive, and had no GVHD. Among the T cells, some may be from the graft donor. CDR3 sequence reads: CASSIAAGDTQYF. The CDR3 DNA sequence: TGTGCCAGCAGTATAGCCGCTGGGGATACGCAGTATTTT.